Each of the 26 T cell receptor beta chains below was sequenced from the same sample in a study of blood T cell repertoires in COVID-19 (dated by TCRdb to 2020 to 2021). Libraries were prepared through the immunoSEQ multiplex PCR assay. The clones in this table, taken by TCRdb from immuneACCESS, are in-frame only. Not every clone is retained; where verified, under half of the shortfall comes from an unresolved V gene, and the cause of the rest is unknown. This sample has some 80,000 clones in its table, and roughly 85% of those were observed once. The top ten hold roughly 9.6% of the sample. The sample was peripheral blood. These receptors originate from a man aged 50 to 60 with COVID-19, enrolled during active disease.

The CDR3 nucleotides read TGTGCCAGTAGTATTACCGGGACTTCCCTCCATGAGCAGTTCTTC. Its protein product is CASSITGTSLHEQFF. The rearrangement uses TRBV19 and TRBJ2-1, with D maybe TRBD2 (6 bases). Germline V gene sequence: CDR1 LNHDA, CDR2 SQIVND (reference sequence). Trimming shortened V by 3 bases and J by 8 bases, and 17 bases separated the two germline ends. CDR3 length equals 15 residues. Full variable domain (rest looked up from reference TRBV19 and TRBJ2-1): DGGITQSPKYLFRKEGQNVTLSCEQNLNHDAMYWYRQDPGQGLRLIYYSQIVNDFQKGDIAEGYSVSREKKESFPLTVTSAQKNPTAFYLCASSITGTSLHEQFFGPGTRLTVL.

The CDR3 loop reads CSVDQGGTEAFF. The CDR3 DNA is TGCAGCGTTGATCAGGGGGGCACTGAAGCTTTCTTT. The chain is built from TRBV29-1 and TRBJ1-1; 7 nucleotides align to TRBD1. Germline V lookup: CDR1 SQVTM, CDR2 ANQGSEA. This CDR3 comprises 12 residues. V lost 3 bases, J lost 4 bases, and 2 bases stayed unmatched.

As concerns this clone: The same CDR3 can be traced to other DNA sequences in this sample. The CDR3 is CASSNPGQVLRGEKQYF. The CDR3 nucleotides read TGCGCCAGCAGTAACCCGGGACAGGTACTTCGGGGCGAAAAGCAGTACTTC. The chain combines TRBV23-1 with TRBJ2-7; 8 bases are shared with TRBD1. Being an ORF, TRBV23-1 has a function that is uncertain. J gave up 8 bases and V 5 bases, and 20 bases lay outside the gene matches. The CDR3 loop spans 17 amino acids.

The V call is TRBV4-1, the J call TRBJ1-3; a weak D match, TRBD1 (5 bases). The CDR3 is 15 residues long. Germline V gives CDR1 MGHRA, CDR2 YSYEKL. V lost 0 bases and J 4 bases, leaving 10 bases between the germline ends. The CDR3 loop reads CASSQETVYGNTIYF. CDR3 in DNA: TGCGCCAGCAGCCAAGAGACAGTATACGGAAACACCATATATTTT.

The chain uses TRBV5-1 and TRBJ1-1, with D maybe TRBD1 (5 bases). The germline CDR1 and CDR2 sequences are SGHRS and YFSETQ. V gave up 5 bases and J gave up 2 bases, with 13 bases separating them. The CDR3 runs to 14 residues. The CDR3 DNA reads TGCGCCAGCAGTATCCAGGGCCCTAACACTGAAGCTTTCTTT. It yields the protein CASSIQGPNTEAFF.

This clone was seen once. V gene TRBV30 combines with J gene TRBJ1-4; 7 nucleotides agree with TRBD1. There are 13 residues in the CDR3. J lost 4 bases, V lost 3 bases, and 2 bases had no gene match. Per the germline V gene, CDR1 is GTSNPN and CDR2 is SVGIG (reference sequence). As DNA, the CDR3 is TGTGCCTGGAGGGACAGGATTAATGAAAAACTGTTTTTT. It is translated as CAWRDRINEKLFF.

The chain couples TRBV5-1 to TRBJ1-6; a possible D gene is TRBD1 (5 bases). Germline-derived CDR1 and CDR2 are SGHRS and YFSETQ. Trimming stripped 4 bases from V and 7 bases from J, with 15 bases between. This CDR3 has 15 amino acids. The DNA for the CDR3 is TGCGCCAGCAGCCAGACAGAAGTTCGAAATTCACCCCTCCACTTT. Amino acids: CASSQTEVRNSPLHF.

The rearrangement uses TRBV7-8 and TRBJ2-3, with D unresolved. Germline CDR1 and CDR2: SGHVS and FQNEAQ. The CDR3 covers 15 residues. Trimming took off 5 bases at V and 2 bases at J, with 14 bases between the two ends. CDR3 in DNA: TGTGCCAGCAGCCGAGCCGGGTTCACCACAGATACGCAGTATTTT. It translates to CASSRAGFTTDTQYF.

V and J are TRBV7-3 and TRBJ1-4, with a weak D call TRBD1 (6 bases). Germline V CDR1 and CDR2: SGHTA, FQGTGA. V lost 5 bases and J lost 7, with 20 bases in between. The CDR3 covers 16 residues. The CDR3 reads CASSLSWGGLREKLFF. The CDR3 region has the DNA TGTGCCAGCAGCCTTTCGTGGGGGGGCTTGCGTGAAAAACTGTTTTTT. Supplemented by reference TRBV7-3 and TRBJ1-4, the full variable domain reads GAGVSQTPSNKVTEKGKYVELRCDPISGHTALYWYRQSLGQGPEFLIYFQGTGAADDSGLPNDRFFAVRPEGSVSTLKIQRTERGDSAVYLCASSLSWGGLREKLFFGSGTQLSVL.

This chain links TRBV7-9 with TRBJ1-4; perhaps TRBD1 as D (5 bases). This CDR3 spans 14 amino acids. With 1 base removed from V and 4 bases from J, the gap between germline ends came to 7 bases. Germline loops: CDR1 SEHNR, CDR2 FQNEAQ (reference sequence). The CDR3 sequence is CASSLGQFNEKLFF. The CDR3 nucleotides are TGTGCCAGCAGCTTAGGACAGTTTAATGAAAAACTGTTTTTT.

This clone was seen a few times. The chain employs TRBV18 and TRBJ2-7; a weak D match, TRBD2 (5 bases). The CDR3 length is 13 residues. Between the trimmed V and J ends, which lost 3 bases and 0 bases, there was a span of 6 bases. Germline CDR1 reads KGHSH; CDR2 reads LQKENI. The CDR3: CASSPGNSYEQYF. Written as DNA, the CDR3 is TGTGCCAGCTCACCCGGGAACTCCTACGAGCAGTACTTC.

This chain links TRBV4-2 with TRBJ1-5, with TRBD1 matching 7 bases. Looked up from germline, CDR1 is LGHNA and CDR2 is YNFKEQ. Trimming took 4 bases from V and 3 from J; bases not matched to a gene: 6. The CDR3 consists of 15 residues. CDR3 in DNA: TGTGCCAGCAGCCCGGAGGGACAGTACAATCAGCCCCAGCATTTT. Protein: CASSPEGQYNQPQHF.

V usage is TRBV7-2 and J usage is TRBJ2-7; the match to TRBD1 covers 9 bases. With 4 bases clipped from V and 2 bases from J, the junction kept 3 bases outside the gene matches. The CDR3 contains 14 residues. CDR1 is SGHTA and CDR2 is FQGNSA in the germline V gene. CDR3 region: CASSSWTGAYEQYF. The CDR3, as DNA: TGTGCCAGCAGCTCCTGGACAGGGGCCTACGAGCAGTACTTC.

The chain joins TRBV29-1 to TRBJ2-3; no clear D gene. Trimming pared 5 bases from V and 6 bases from J, leaving 18 bases between. The CDR3 is 14 residues long. Germline V gene lookup returns CDR1 SQVTM and CDR2 ANQGSEA. This CDR3 reads CSVIPNLHMDTQYF. The CDR3, as DNA: TGCAGCGTTATCCCCAATTTACACATGGATACGCAGTATTTT.

Only one count was recorded for this clone. The rearrangement uses TRBV6-1 and TRBJ1-4, with a possible D match to TRBD1 (5 bases). This CDR3 has 15 residues. Germline V gene sequence: CDR1 MNHNS, CDR2 SASEGT. V lost 0 bases, J lost 6 bases, and 11 bases lay in between. CDR3: CASSEASPGDEKLFF. In DNA form, the CDR3 reads TGTGCCAGCAGTGAAGCGTCCCCGGGGGATGAAAAACTGTTTTTT.

The V gene is TRBV4-2, the J gene TRBJ2-4; TRBD2 aligns across 7 bases. V was pared by 3 bases and J by 1 base, with 12 bases of the junction left unmatched. The germline V gene has CDR1 LGHNA and CDR2 YNFKEQ. The CDR3 loop spans 18 amino acids. CDR3 amino acids: CASSHPPGLGGAKNIQYF. The CDR3 nucleotides read TGTGCCAGCAGCCACCCCCCCGGACTCGGGGGGGCCAAAAACATTCAGTACTTC.

V usage is TRBV5-5 and J usage is TRBJ2-6, with D possibly matching TRBD2 (6 bases). V was shortened by 4 bases and J by 3 bases, with 11 bases between the two germline ends. The CDR3 extends over 15 amino acids. Germline values: CDR1 SGHKS, CDR2 YYEKEE (reference sequence). DNA for the CDR3: TGTGCCAGCAGCATGGGGGGACTTGGGGCCAACGTCCTGACTTTC. Translated: CASSMGGLGANVLTF.

The chain recombines TRBV3-1 (or the pseudogene TRBV3-2) with TRBJ1-2; 7 bases align to TRBD1. The CDR3 loop spans 15 amino acids. Germline-derived CDR1 and CDR2 are LGHDT and YNNKEL (reference sequence). V gave up 5 bases and J gave up 3 bases; unmatched junction bases: 9. CDR3 residues: CASSLSRQGDYGYTF. The CDR3 DNA reads as TGTGCCAGCAGCTTATCCAGACAGGGAGACTATGGCTACACCTTC.

The chain recombines TRBV3-1 (or the pseudogene TRBV3-2) with TRBJ1-5; 10 nucleotides align to TRBD1. CDR3 length equals 17 residues. Germline V gives CDR1 LGHDT, CDR2 YNNKEL (reference sequence). V was pared by 0 bases and J by 4 bases, with 6 bases of the junction left unmatched. CDR3 residues: CASSQDRGGQGNQPQHF. CDR3 DNA sequence: TGTGCCAGCAGCCAAGATCGGGGGGGACAGGGGAATCAGCCCCAGCATTTT.

V and J are TRBV4-1 and TRBJ2-2; D may be TRBD2 (6 bases). V shed 4 bases and J shed 1 base, with 19 bases lying between them. Germline V lookup: CDR1 MGHRA, CDR2 YSYEKL. This CDR3 comprises 18 residues. The CDR3 here is CASSPIVGEDLNTGELFF. In nucleotides, the CDR3 is TGCGCCAGCAGCCCCATTGTGGGGGAGGATTTGAACACCGGGGAGCTGTTTTTT.

This chain joins TRBV11-2 and TRBJ1-3; D gene uncertain. The CDR3 is 14 amino acids. From germline, CDR1 is SGHAT and CDR2 FQNNGV. Trimming stripped 4 bases from V and 4 bases from J, with 11 bases between. The CDR3 protein is CASSSRISGNTIYF. CDR3 in DNA: TGTGCCAGCAGCTCCAGGATTTCGGGAAACACCATATATTTT. Variable domain in full (rest from reference TRBV11-2 and TRBJ1-3): EAGVAQSPRYKIIEKRQSVAFWCNPISGHATLYWYQQILGQGPKLLIQFQNNGVVDDSQLPKDRFSAERLKGVDSTLKIQPAKLEDSAVYLCASSSRISGNTIYFGEGSWLTVV.

CDR3 amino acids: CASSQGLLGSNYGYTF. CDR3 bases: TGCGCCAGCAGCCAAGGGCTGTTGGGCTCCAACTATGGCTACACCTTC. The V and J genes are TRBV4-1 and TRBJ1-2; D uncertain. Looked up from germline, CDR1 is MGHRA and CDR2 is YSYEKL. The CDR3 consists of 16 residues. The germline V and J ends were trimmed by 1 base and 2 bases, with 14 bases remaining between them.

The chain uses TRBV19 and TRBJ1-2; possible D gene TRBD1, 5 bases. Germline V lookup: CDR1 LNHDA, CDR2 SQIVND (reference sequence). The CDR3 contains 15 residues. Trimming pared 3 bases from V and 6 bases from J, leaving 17 bases between. CDR3 bases: TGTGCCAGTAGTATCGAAATCGGGCAGGGAAATGGCTACACCTTC. Its translation: CASSIEIGQGNGYTF.

The chain combines TRBV5-4 with TRBJ2-7; TRBD2 matches at 10 bases. V lost 2 bases to trimming and J lost 0 bases; unmatched junction nucleotides: 2. CDR3 length equals 15 residues. In germline, CDR1 is SGHNT, CDR2 YYREEE (reference sequence). The CDR3 bases are TGTGCCAGCAGCTTCACTAGCGGGAACTCCTACGAGCAGTACTTC. Its translation: CASSFTSGNSYEQYF.

This clone was picked up a small number of times. The chain recombines TRBV11-2 with TRBJ1-3; D unclear. The germline gives CDR1 SGHAT, CDR2 FQNNGV. The CDR3 loop spans 15 amino acids. V gave up 2 bases and J gave up 0 bases, with 8 bases separating them. Written as DNA, the CDR3 is TGTGCCAGCAGCTTACAGAAAAGCTCTGGAAACACCATATATTTT. The encoded protein is CASSLQKSSGNTIYF. The entire variable domain, with the rest obtained from reference TRBV11-2 and TRBJ1-3, is as follows: EAGVAQSPRYKIIEKRQSVAFWCNPISGHATLYWYQQILGQGPKLLIQFQNNGVVDDSQLPKDRFSAERLKGVDSTLKIQPAKLEDSAVYLCASSLQKSSGNTIYFGEGSWLTVV.

This chain links TRBV19 with TRBJ1-5; D remains ambiguous. This CDR3 has 16 residues. The ends were cut back, 5 bases at V and 4 bases at J, with 18 bases in the middle. Germline V gene lookup returns CDR1 LNHDA and CDR2 SQIVND (reference sequence). The CDR3 loop is CASSPYPQAINQPQHF. The CDR3 coding sequence is TGTGCCAGTAGTCCTTATCCGCAAGCCATTAATCAGCCCCAGCATTTT. The full variable domain, its missing parts supplied by reference TRBV19 and TRBJ1-5, is DGGITQSPKYLFRKEGQNVTLSCEQNLNHDAMYWYRQDPGQGLRLIYYSQIVNDFQKGDIAEGYSVSREKKESFPLTVTSAQKNPTAFYLCASSPYPQAINQPQHFGDGTRLSIL.